Listed here are 12 T cell receptor beta chains from one sample, sequenced in a study of early T cells in non-severe SARS-CoV-2 infection (dated by TCRdb to the early 2020s). Library creation used 5' RACE. These reads were obtained on a NextSeq 500. The public sequencing data were trimmed at Q25 with fastp and processed into clonotypes with MiXCR by TCRdb, which kept only in-frame beta chains. Entries are consolidated by CDR3 protein sequence, retaining the most common genes and DNA. The sample includes roughly 27,000 distinct CDR3 sequences, with approximately 5.4% observed a single time. Approximately 10% of the sample belongs to the ten largest clones. Source material: whole blood. These receptors all come from an adult who was a healthcare worker with PCR-confirmed SARS-CoV-2 infection or an uninfected control (not recorded which).

About this clonotype: An end of the junction differs from the germline gene, which may be a read error. The chain carries TRBV5-4 and TRBJ2-6; TRBD1 matches at 7 bases. The germline CDR1 and CDR2 sequences are SGHNT and YYREEE (reference sequence). This CDR3 comprises 17 residues. In DNA form, the CDR3 reads TGTGCCAGCAGCCGGACAGGTCAAACCTCTGGGTCCAACGTCCTGACTTTC. As protein: CASSRTGQTSGSNVLTF.

The sample holds many counts of this clonotype. The chain couples TRBV29-1 to TRBJ2-1; D may be TRBD2 (6 bases). Germline-derived CDR1 and CDR2 are SQVTM and ANQGSEA. The CDR3 is made up of 12 amino acids. V was trimmed by 7 bases and J by 3 bases, leaving 10 bases between them. The CDR3 loop is CSALEGYNEQFF. The CDR3, as DNA: TGCAGCGCCTTGGAGGGCTACAATGAGCAGTTCTTC.

This clonotype was detected ten times or more. The chain is built from TRBV11-2 and TRBJ2-6, with 7 bases matching TRBD1. V gave up 6 bases and J gave up 0 bases; unmatched junction bases: 14. This CDR3 contains 19 residues. Germline CDR1 reads SGHAT; CDR2 reads FQNNGV. The CDR3, as DNA: TGTGCCAGCAGTTCCTACAGGGGTTCGTTGAGCTCTGGGGCCAACGTCCTGACTTTC. Residues: CASSSYRGSLSSGANVLTF.

This clonotype came up a few times. This chain uses TRBV11-2 with TRBJ1-1; D uncertain. Trimming removed 4 bases at V and 4 bases at J, with 7 bases between. This CDR3 contains 12 residues. Germline V gene sequence: CDR1 SGHAT, CDR2 FQNNGV. The CDR3 nucleotides are TGTGCCAGCAGCTCAAGTGGCACTGAAGCTTTCTTT. This encodes CASSSSGTEAFF.

The chain is built from TRBV27 and TRBJ2-7; D ambiguous. V dropped 3 bases and J dropped 3 bases, with 15 bases sitting between them. The CDR3 covers 15 residues. From germline, CDR1 is MNHEY and CDR2 SMNVEV (reference sequence). CDR3 amino acids: CASSFRWGTIYEQYF. For the CDR3, the DNA is TGTGCCAGCAGTTTCCGGTGGGGAACGATCTACGAGCAGTACTTC.

This clonotype has ten or more counts. The V gene is TRBV20-1, the J gene TRBJ2-1, with 8 bases lining up with TRBD1. The CDR3 is 14 residues long. V shed 5 bases and J 6 bases; nucleotides not matched to a gene: 9. Germline V gene data show CDR1 as DFQATT and CDR2 as SNEGSKA (reference sequence). As DNA, the CDR3 is TGCAGTGCTCGGAGGACAGGGATCCCCAATGAGCAGTTCTTC. This codes for CSARRTGIPNEQFF.

This clonotype was seen at least ten times. The chain recombines TRBV6-1 with TRBJ1-4, with D possibly matching TRBD1 (6 bases). Germline V lookup: CDR1 MNHNS, CDR2 SASEGT. The CDR3 is made up of 16 amino acids. The V gene lost 4 bases and the J gene lost 0 bases, with 12 bases spanning the gap. The CDR3 spells CASSGGLVATNEKLFF. The CDR3 DNA reads TGTGCCAGCAGTGGGGGGCTCGTTGCAACTAATGAAAAACTGTTTTTT.

This clonotype was counted at least ten times. The CDR3 reads CASSRAGGRTSPLHF. The CDR3 DNA sequence: TGTGCCAGCAGCCGGGCAGGGGGGAGGACTTCACCCCTCCACTTT. The V call is TRBV28, the J call TRBJ1-6; the match to TRBD1 covers 7 bases. CDR3 length equals 15 residues. The germline V gene encodes CDR1 MDHEN and CDR2 SYDVKM. V lost 6 bases, J lost 9 bases, and 11 bases stayed unmatched. Combining the CDR3 with reference TRBV28 and TRBJ1-6 gives the whole variable domain DVKVTQSSRYLVKRTGEKVFLECVQDMDHENMFWYRQDPGLGLRLIYFSYDVKMKEKGDIPEGYSVSREKKERFSLILESASTNQTSMYLCASSRAGGRTSPLHFGNGTRLTVT.

V is TRBV7-2 and J is TRBJ2-4; 7 positions agree with TRBD1. V lost 3 bases, J lost 8 bases, and 4 bases stayed unmatched. CDR1 is SGHTA and CDR2 is FQGNSA in the germline V gene. The CDR3 extends over 13 amino acids. CDR3 bases: TGTGCCAGCAGCTTTCACAGGGGAGACATTCAGTACTTC. Translated: CASSFHRGDIQYF.

This clonotype was observed many times. The chain combines TRBV29-1 with TRBJ1-2; D is uncertain. The V end lost 4 bases, the J end lost 4 bases, and 7 bases lay between the germline ends. Germline loops: CDR1 SQVTM, CDR2 ANQGSEA. The length of the CDR3 is 11 residues. DNA of the CDR3: TGCAGCGTTGGAGAGGGCTATGGCTACACCTTC. It codes for CSVGEGYGYTF. Based on the CDR3 plus reference TRBV29-1 and TRBJ1-2, the full variable domain is SAVISQKPSRDICQRGTSLTIQCQVDSQVTMMFWYRQQPGQSLTLIATANQGSEATYESGFVIDKFPISRPNLTFSTLTVSNMSPEDSSIYLCSVGEGYGYTFGSGTRLTVV.

This clonotype showed up just a few times. The rearrangement joins TRBV7-2 to TRBJ1-1; TRBD1 agrees at 11 bases. The CDR3 is 15 residues long. Germline loops: CDR1 SGHTA, CDR2 FQGNSA. The V gene end was trimmed by 1 base and the J gene end by 9 bases; junction bases not matched to a gene: 7. In DNA form, the CDR3 reads TGTGCCAGCAGCTTAGTTGGGACAGGGGGAACAAAAGCTTTCTTT. It yields the protein CASSLVGTGGTKAFF.

This clonotype was seen at least ten times. The rearrangement uses TRBV7-9 and TRBJ2-3; TRBD1 aligns across 8 bases. V lost 5 bases, J lost 3 bases, and 7 bases stayed unmatched. The CDR3 consists of 15 residues. Germline V CDR1 and CDR2: SEHNR, FQNEAQ (reference sequence). CDR3 coding DNA: TGTGCCAGCAGCCAAGACAGGGGAACGACAGATACGCAGTATTTT. Encoded protein: CASSQDRGTTDTQYF.